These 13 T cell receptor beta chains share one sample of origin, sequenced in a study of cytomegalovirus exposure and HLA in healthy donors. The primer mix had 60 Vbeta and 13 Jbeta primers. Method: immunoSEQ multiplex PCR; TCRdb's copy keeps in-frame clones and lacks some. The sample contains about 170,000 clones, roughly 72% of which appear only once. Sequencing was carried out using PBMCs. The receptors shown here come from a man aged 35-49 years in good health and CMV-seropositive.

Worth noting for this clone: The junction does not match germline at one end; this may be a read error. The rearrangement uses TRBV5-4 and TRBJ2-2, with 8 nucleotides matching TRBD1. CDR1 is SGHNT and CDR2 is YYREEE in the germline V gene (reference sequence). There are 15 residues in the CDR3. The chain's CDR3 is CASGPGTGNTGELLF. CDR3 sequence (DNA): TGTGCCAGCGGCCCCGGGACAGGAAACACCGGGGAGCTGCTTTTT.

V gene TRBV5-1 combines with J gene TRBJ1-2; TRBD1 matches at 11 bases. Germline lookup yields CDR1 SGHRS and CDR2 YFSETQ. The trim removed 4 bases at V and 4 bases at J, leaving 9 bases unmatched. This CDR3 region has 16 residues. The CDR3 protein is CASSIGTGGRGYGYTF. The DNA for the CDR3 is TGCGCCAGCAGCATCGGGACAGGGGGAAGGGGCTATGGCTACACCTTC. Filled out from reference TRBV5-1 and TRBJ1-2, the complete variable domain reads KAGVTQTPRYLIKTRGQQVTLSCSPISGHRSVSWYQQTPGQGLQFLFEYFSETQRNKGNFPGRFSGRQFSNSRSEMNVSTLELGDSALYLCASSIGTGGRGYGYTFGSGTRLTVV.

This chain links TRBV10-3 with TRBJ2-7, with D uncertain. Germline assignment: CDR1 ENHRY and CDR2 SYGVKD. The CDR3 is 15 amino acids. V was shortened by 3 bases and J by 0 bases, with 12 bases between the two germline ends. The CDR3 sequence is CAISDHAVSSYEQYF. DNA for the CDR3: TGTGCCATCAGTGATCACGCGGTGAGCTCCTACGAGCAGTACTTC.

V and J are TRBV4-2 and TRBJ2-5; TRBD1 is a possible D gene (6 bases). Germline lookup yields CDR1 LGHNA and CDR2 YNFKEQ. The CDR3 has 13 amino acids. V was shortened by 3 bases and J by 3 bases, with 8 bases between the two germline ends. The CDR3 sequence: CASSHYREETQYF. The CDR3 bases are TGTGCCAGCAGCCACTACAGGGAAGAGACCCAGTACTTC.

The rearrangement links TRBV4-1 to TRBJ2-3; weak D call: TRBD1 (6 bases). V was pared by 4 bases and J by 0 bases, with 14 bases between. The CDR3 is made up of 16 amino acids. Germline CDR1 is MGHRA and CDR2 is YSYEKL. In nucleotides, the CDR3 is TGCGCCAGCAGCCGAGGGGGAGATACTAGCACAGATACGCAGTATTTT. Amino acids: CASSRGGDTSTDTQYF.

CDR3 region: CATSRDGGGYEQYF. As DNA, the CDR3 is TGTGCCACCAGCAGAGACGGGGGAGGCTACGAGCAGTACTTC. V is TRBV15 and J is TRBJ2-7, with TRBD2 as a possible D gene (6 bases). In germline, CDR1 is LNHNV, CDR2 YYDKDF (reference sequence). V was pared by 0 bases and J by 3 bases, with 9 bases between. The CDR3 runs 14 residues.

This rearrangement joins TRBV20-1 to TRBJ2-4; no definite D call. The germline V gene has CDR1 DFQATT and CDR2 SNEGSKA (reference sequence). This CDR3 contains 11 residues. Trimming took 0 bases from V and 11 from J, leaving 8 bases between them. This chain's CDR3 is CSARDVLLQYF. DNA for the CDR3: TGCAGTGCTAGAGATGTGCTACTTCAGTACTTC.

CDR3 loop: CASSVSLNTEAFF. The CDR3 DNA reads as TGTGCCAGCAGCGTTAGCTTGAACACTGAAGCTTTCTTT. This chain uses TRBV9 with TRBJ1-1; D is ambiguous. V was pared by 2 bases and J by 0 bases, with 5 bases between. CDR1 and CDR2 (germline): SGDLS, YYNGEE. The CDR3 runs 13 residues.

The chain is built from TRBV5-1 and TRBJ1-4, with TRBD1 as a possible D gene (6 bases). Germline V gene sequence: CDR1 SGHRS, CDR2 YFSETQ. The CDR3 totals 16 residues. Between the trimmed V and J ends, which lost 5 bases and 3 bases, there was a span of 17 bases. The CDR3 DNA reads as TGCGCCAGCAGTTCCGGGACACAGCGTGCTAATGAAAAACTGTTTTTT. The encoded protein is CASSSGTQRANEKLFF. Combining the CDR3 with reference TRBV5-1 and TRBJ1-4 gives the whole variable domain KAGVTQTPRYLIKTRGQQVTLSCSPISGHRSVSWYQQTPGQGLQFLFEYFSETQRNKGNFPGRFSGRQFSNSRSEMNVSTLELGDSALYLCASSSGTQRANEKLFFGSGTQLSVL.

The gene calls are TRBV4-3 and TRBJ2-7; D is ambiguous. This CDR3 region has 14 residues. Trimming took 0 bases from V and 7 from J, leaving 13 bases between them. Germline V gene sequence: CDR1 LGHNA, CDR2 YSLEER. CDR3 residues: CASSQDTTTKEQYF. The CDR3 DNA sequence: TGCGCCAGCAGCCAAGATACTACCACGAAGGAGCAGTACTTC.

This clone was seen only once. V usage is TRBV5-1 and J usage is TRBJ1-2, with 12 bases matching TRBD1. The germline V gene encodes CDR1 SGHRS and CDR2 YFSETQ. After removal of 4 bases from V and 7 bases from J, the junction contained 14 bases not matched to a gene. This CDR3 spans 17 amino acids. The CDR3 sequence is CASSQEGTGQGAGGYTF. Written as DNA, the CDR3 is TGCGCCAGCAGCCAGGAGGGTACGGGACAGGGGGCAGGTGGCTACACCTTC.

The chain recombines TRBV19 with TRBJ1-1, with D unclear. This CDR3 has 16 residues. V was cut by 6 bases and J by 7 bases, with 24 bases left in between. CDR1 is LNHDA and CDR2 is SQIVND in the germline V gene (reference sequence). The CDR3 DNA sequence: TGTGCCAGTAGATTTCGCCCGGCAGCGCCTCTCAGTGAAGCTTTCTTT. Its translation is CASRFRPAAPLSEAFF.

This CDR3 is CASSRDRLVEAFF. CDR3 sequence (DNA): TGTGCCAGCTCTCGGGACAGGCTGGTTGAAGCTTTCTTT. The chain links TRBV18 to TRBJ1-1; 8 bases map to TRBD1. With 6 bases clipped from V and 7 bases from J, the junction kept 7 bases outside the gene matches. CDR1 is KGHSH, CDR2 LQKENI, per germline. This CDR3 has 13 amino acids.